This TCR beta chain was found in a study of blood T cell repertoires in COVID-19. Background on the study: Researchers got acute and convalescent COVID-19 samples from the United States, Italy and Spain. PBMCs, B-cell-depleted T cells, or T cells provided the cDNA or gDNA that made up the material.

This CDR3 contains 13 residues. Trimming removed 5 bases from V and 7 bases from J; junction bases left unmatched: 5. Germline assignment: CDR1 SGHAT and CDR2 FQNNGV. Some clones are missing from TCRdb's copy, which holds only in-frame ones; the method was immunoSEQ multiplex PCR. Among hundreds of thousands of clones, roughly 87% were seen once, and the ten largest hold 2.5% to 3%. Cohort assignment relied on participant-reported clinical history. Each recovered donor of Cohort 3 presented with two negative PCRs, clearance, or symptom resolution. The chain employs TRBV11-2 and TRBJ2-1; TRBD2 matches 7 bases. The sequenced sample consisted of PBMCs or T cells enriched from blood (not recorded which). This receptor was identified in a woman in her 30s who had recovered from COVID-19. The CDR3 is CASSPGRLNEQFF. The DNA for the CDR3 is TGTGCCAGCAGCCCCGGGAGGCTGAATGAGCAGTTCTTC.